This T cell receptor (beta chain) was captured by sequencing in a study of identical twins. Study findings and constraints: Beta clonotypes that were abundant in cord blood contained fewer insertions, a pattern absent from memory repertoires. Within monozygotic twins, out-of-frame TCR alpha sharing was underestimated by the models. Twins showed weaker excess sharing in their beta out-of-frame sequences.

This clonotype was detected ten times or more. Antigen specificity is unknown. TCRdb itself ran the 5' RACE reads through MiXCR, one entry per CDR3 protein. This table holds 500,000 to 600,000 distinct CDR3 sequences, less than 25% found once. Germline V CDR1 and CDR2: MNHEY, SVGAGI. V was trimmed by 0 bases and J by 8 bases, leaving 5 bases between them. The CDR3 has 12 amino acids. The same data also went into a second study, on T cells expressing NK-cell markers.

The receptor comes from a woman aged 18 to 35 in good health. The chain combines TRBV6-5 with TRBJ2-1, with D unclear. The sequencing input was CD4+ T cells sorted from blood. This CDR3 reads CASSYSKDEQFF. The CDR3 DNA reads TGTGCCAGCAGTTACTCGAAAGATGAGCAGTTCTTC.